The 26 T cell receptor beta chains in this list originate from one sample, sequenced in a study of cytomegalovirus exposure and HLA in healthy donors. It was with 60 Vbeta and 13 Jbeta primers that the PCR ran. TCRdb keeps only in-frame clones here, not all; method: immunoSEQ multiplex PCR. The data hold more than 110,000 clones, with almost 80% observed a single time. The material sequenced was PBMCs. The receptors stem from a young man in good health and CMV-seronegative.

The chain employs TRBV27 and TRBJ1-4, with 7 nucleotides matching TRBD1. CDR3 size: 15 residues. Germline lookup yields CDR1 MNHEY and CDR2 SMNVEV (reference sequence). Germline trimming cut 3 bases from V and 2 bases from J; bases unmatched to any gene: 3. In nucleotides, the CDR3 is TGTGCCAGCAGTTTCTCAGGGGGGACTAATGAAAAACTGTTTTTT. Amino acid sequence: CASSFSGGTNEKLFF.

The chain employs TRBV18 and TRBJ2-5, with 8 bases matching TRBD1. Germline trimming cut 1 base from V and 2 bases from J; bases unmatched to any gene: 3. The V gene's germline CDR1 is KGHSH and CDR2 LQKENI. CDR3 length: 15 residues. CDR3 amino acids: CASSPRQGAQETQYF. The DNA for the CDR3 is TGTGCCAGCTCACCACGTCAGGGGGCTCAAGAGACCCAGTACTTC.

The gene calls are TRBV5-1 and TRBJ1-1; no firm D call. From germline, CDR1 is SGHRS and CDR2 YFSETQ. The CDR3 is made up of 14 amino acids. The germline V and J ends were trimmed by 1 base and 1 base, with 8 bases remaining between them. The chain's CDR3 is CASSLSPGNTEAFF. CDR3 nucleotides: TGCGCCAGCAGCTTGTCCCCAGGGAACACTGAAGCTTTCTTT.

This clone came up a few times. The rearrangement joins TRBV2 to TRBJ1-4; 7 bases align to TRBD1. CDR1 and CDR2 from the germline V gene are SNHLY and FYNNEI. V lost 4 bases and J lost 8; bases outside the gene matches: 7. This CDR3 is 14 amino acids long. CDR3 nucleotides: TGTGCCAGCAGTGGAGGGACAGATGGGGAAAAACTGTTTTTT. Translation gives CASSGGTDGEKLFF.

This clone was seen just once. This chain joins TRBV7-2 and TRBJ2-2; maybe TRBD2 (7 bases). V lost 0 bases to trimming and J lost 4 bases, with 12 bases between them. The CDR3 loop spans 16 amino acids. CDR1 and CDR2 (germline): SGHTA, FQGNSA. CDR3 in amino acids: CASSLAGGAVTGELFF. As DNA, the CDR3 is TGTGCCAGCAGCTTAGCGGGGGGGGCGGTCACCGGGGAGCTGTTTTTT.

The chain combines TRBV20-1 with TRBJ2-1; D is undetermined. There are 11 residues in the CDR3. The ends were cut back, 5 bases at V and 9 bases at J, with 11 bases in the middle. The germline V gene encodes CDR1 DFQATT and CDR2 SNEGSKA (reference sequence). In DNA form, the CDR3 reads TGCAGTGCTCCCGACCTAGGTGAGCAGTTCTTC. This gives the protein CSAPDLGEQFF.

The rearrangement joins TRBV2 to TRBJ1-1, with TRBD1 matching over 10 bases. Germline V CDR1 and CDR2: SNHLY, FYNNEI. The CDR3 loop spans 13 amino acids. The junction had 8 bases not matched to a gene; V was cut back by 7 bases and J by 9 bases. CDR3 amino acids: CASTPGQGTQAFF. The CDR3 DNA is TGTGCCAGCACACCGGGACAGGGGACGCAAGCTTTCTTT. Using reference TRBV2 and TRBJ1-1 for the parts outside the CDR3, the full variable domain is EPEVTQTPSHQVTQMGQEVILRCVPISNHLYFYWYRQILGQKVEFLVSFYNNEISEKSEIFDDQFSVERPDGSNFTLKIRSTKLEDSAMYFCASTPGQGTQAFFGQGTRLTVV.

The table lists this clone with a count of one. The chain employs TRBV9 and TRBJ2-1; D is unclear. Germline V gene lookup returns CDR1 SGDLS and CDR2 YYNGEE. V dropped 0 bases and J dropped 9 bases, with 4 bases sitting between them. This CDR3 contains 11 residues. CDR3 nucleotides: TGTGCCAGCAGCGTAGCTAGTGAGCAGTTCTTC. Residues: CASSVASEQFF.

The rearrangement links TRBV5-4 to TRBJ1-2; a weak D match, TRBD1 (5 bases). V gave up 10 bases and J gave up 3 bases, with 19 bases separating them. The length of the CDR3 is 14 residues. Germline CDR1 reads SGHNT; CDR2 reads YYREEE (reference sequence). The CDR3 sequence is CAFVMGGSHYGYTF. The CDR3 nucleotides read TGTGCCTTCGTGATGGGGGGTAGCCACTATGGCTACACCTTC.

The rearrangement joins TRBV21-1 to TRBJ2-2; TRBD2 reflects the table's D call only, with no check against the DNA. TRBV21-1 is termed a pseudogene. CDR3 size: 17 residues. The CDR3 bases are TGTGCCAGCCTCTTACCGTTTAGCGAGATAAGAACCGGGGAGCTGTTTTTT. It yields the protein CASLLPFSEIRTGELFF.

The chain has TRBV27 and TRBJ1-6; D possibly corresponds to TRBD1 (6 bases). V was cut by 10 bases and J by 0 bases, with 10 bases left in between. There are 14 residues in the CDR3. The V gene's germline CDR1 is MNHEY and CDR2 SMNVEV (reference sequence). The DNA of the CDR3 is TGTGCCATAAGGGGGAGCTCCTATAATTCACCCCTCCACTTT. Its translation is CAIRGSSYNSPLHF.

The chain joins TRBV7-6 to TRBJ2-7; TRBD2 matches 7 bases. The CDR3 runs 15 residues. Germline V gene sequence: CDR1 SGHVS, CDR2 FNYEAQ. V gave up 5 bases and J gave up 3 bases; unmatched junction bases: 10. DNA of the CDR3: TGTGCCAGCAGCCCCCGGCGGGGGAAGAGCTACGAGCAGTACTTC. Translated: CASSPRRGKSYEQYF. Together with reference TRBV7-6 and TRBJ2-7, the CDR3 gives the full variable domain: GAGVSQSPRYKVTKRGQDVALRCDPISGHVSLYWYRQALGQGPEFLTYFNYEAQQDKSGLPNDRFSAERPEGSISTLTIQRTEQRDSAMYRCASSPRRGKSYEQYFGPGTRLTVT.

A remark on this clone: The junction differs from germline at one of its ends, possibly a read error. The chain couples TRBV7-9 to TRBJ2-1, with D possibly being TRBD1 (5 bases). The CDR3 is 16 residues long. The germline gives CDR1 SEHNR, CDR2 FQNEAQ (reference sequence). The chain's CDR3 is CSSSNDPQGRYNEQFF. CDR3 nucleotide sequence: TGTTCCAGCAGCAACGACCCTCAGGGCAGATACAATGAGCAGTTCTTC.

The rearrangement joins TRBV15 to TRBJ1-6, with 8 nucleotides matching TRBD1. The CDR3 spans 16 residues. J was trimmed by 9 bases and V by 2 bases; bases with no gene match: 9. Germline values: CDR1 LNHNV, CDR2 YYDKDF (reference sequence). CDR3 residues: CATSRPTPGGGSPLHF. CDR3 in DNA: TGTGCCACCAGCAGACCAACTCCAGGGGGCGGTTCACCCCTCCACTTT.

For this clone: Its ends do not fully match the called genes, so a read error is possible. The V and J genes are TRBV30 and TRBJ1-2; D is possibly TRBD1 (5 bases). Germline CDR1 and CDR2: GTSNPN and SVGIG (reference sequence). The CDR3 consists of 14 residues. CDR3 loop: CAWSVNRFNSGNTF. CDR3 nucleotide sequence: TGTGCCTGGAGTGTAAACAGGTTCAATTCTGGCAACACCTTC.

V usage is TRBV9 and J usage is TRBJ1-2, with TRBD1 matching 8 bases. CDR1 SGDLS and CDR2 YYNGEE come from the germline V gene. There are 15 residues in the CDR3. J gave up 5 bases and V 0 bases, and 6 bases lay outside the gene matches. The CDR3 DNA is TGTGCCAGCAGCGTAGAGCAGACAGGGGAGTATGGCTACACCTTC. Translating it yields CASSVEQTGEYGYTF.

The chain couples TRBV25-1 to TRBJ1-4; D is possibly TRBD1 (5 bases). This CDR3 has 15 amino acids. Per germline, CDR1 MGHDK and CDR2 SYGVNS. V was pared by 4 bases and J by 5 bases, with 14 bases between. The CDR3 nucleotides are TGTGCCAGCAGTGGCCCAGCGGGGGTAAATGAAAAACTGTTTTTT. Encoded protein: CASSGPAGVNEKLFF.

V gene TRBV1 combines with J gene TRBJ1-5. TRBV1 is given as a pseudogene. The CDR3 has 13 residues. The CDR3, as DNA: TGCACCAGCAGCCGTAGCAGCAATCAGCCCCAGCATTTT. Its translation is CTSSRSSNQPQHF.

V usage is TRBV30 and J usage is TRBJ1-5; possibly TRBD1 for D (5 bases). Germline assignment: CDR1 GTSNPN and CDR2 SVGIG (reference sequence). This CDR3 region has 12 residues. The ends were cut back, 7 bases at V and 4 bases at J, with 11 bases in the middle. As DNA, the CDR3 is TGTGCCTTCAGGGCCCAGAATCAGCCCCAGCATTTT. Translated, it gives CAFRAQNQPQHF. The variable domain in full, with the rest retrieved from reference TRBV30 and TRBJ1-5, is SQTIHQWPATLVQPVGSPLSLECTVEGTSNPNLYWYRQAAGRGLQLLFYSVGIGQISSEVPQNLSASRPQDRQFILSSKKLLLSDSGFYLCAFRAQNQPQHFGDGTRLSIL.

This clone was observed a few times. The chain has TRBV2 and TRBJ1-2, with 7 nucleotides matching TRBD1. Germline values: CDR1 SNHLY, CDR2 FYNNEI. The CDR3 sequence is 14 residues long. With V trimmed by 4 bases and J by 2 bases, 4 bases remained unmatched. The CDR3 is CASSVRQGNYGYTF. The CDR3 DNA follows: TGTGCCAGCAGTGTGAGACAGGGAAACTATGGCTACACCTTC.

This clone was found once. This chain joins TRBV6-6 and TRBJ2-7, with D possibly TRBD2 on 7 matching bases. The length of the CDR3 is 16 residues. Germline V CDR1 and CDR2: MNHNY, SVGAGI (reference sequence). Trimming shortened V by 8 bases and J by 0 bases, and 20 bases separated the two germline ends. DNA for the CDR3: TGTGCCAGCTTCGGCTTTCTAGGGGGGGACTCCTACGAGCAGTACTTC. It codes for CASFGFLGGDSYEQYF.

This clone was seen only once. V is TRBV4-3 and J is TRBJ1-6; 8 nucleotides agree with TRBD1. V lost 1 base to trimming and J lost 10 bases; unmatched junction nucleotides: 15. The germline V gene has CDR1 LGHNA and CDR2 YSLEER. The CDR3 length is 18 residues. CDR3 bases: TGCGCCAGCAGCCAAGTGATGGGGCCCTCAGGGGGCTGGTCACCCCTCCACTTT. Translation gives CASSQVMGPSGGWSPLHF.

The chain recombines TRBV5-6 with TRBJ2-3; TRBD1 matches at 8 bases. The germline CDR1 and CDR2 sequences are SGHDT and YYEEEE. This CDR3 has 15 amino acids. The V and J ends lost 4 bases and 6 bases, in that order; junction bases with no gene match: 10. This CDR3 is CASSPGQGNFDTQYF. The CDR3 nucleotides read TGTGCCAGCAGCCCTGGACAGGGTAATTTCGATACGCAGTATTTT.

This clone was recorded a few times. The rearrangement joins TRBV28 to TRBJ1-1; D not certain. The CDR3 runs to 14 residues. V gave up 3 bases and J gave up 3 bases, with 11 bases separating them. The germline CDR1 and CDR2 sequences are MDHEN and SYDVKM. The CDR3 DNA is TGTGCCAGCAGTTTGGTGGGCTGGGACACTGAAGCTTTCTTT. This gives the protein CASSLVGWDTEAFF.

This chain uses TRBV7-9 with TRBJ2-2; 7 positions match TRBD1. The germline CDR1 and CDR2 sequences are SEHNR and FQNEAQ (reference sequence). The junction had 7 bases not matched to a gene; V was cut back by 4 bases and J by 2 bases. The CDR3 loop spans 16 amino acids. CDR3 amino acids: CASSSGRTGNTGELFF. CDR3 DNA: TGTGCCAGCAGCTCCGGTAGGACAGGTAACACCGGGGAGCTGTTTTTT.

This rearrangement joins TRBV18 to TRBJ1-2, with D perhaps matching TRBD1 (5 bases). Trimming took off 2 bases at V and 4 bases at J, with 11 bases between the two ends. Germline CDR1 and CDR2: KGHSH and LQKENI. This CDR3 spans 14 amino acids. The CDR3 DNA is TGTGCCAGCTCACCAGAAGGGGTGGCCTATGGCTACACCTTC. This translates into CASSPEGVAYGYTF.